Listed below are T cell receptor beta chains from one sample, sequenced in a study of T cell responses to AZD1222 COVID-19 vaccine. Generated by immunoSEQ multiplex PCR, the TCRdb table keeps only in-frame clones and is missing some. Of around 78,000 clones in the sample, just over 90% were seen once. Sequenced here: peripheral blood, sampled on day 0 of MenACWY control vaccination. The receptor set was obtained from an adult in good health. Both conserved end residues are part of each CDR3. D genes are given only for firm matches. Where a row states a size, it is once, few, many or the class of an expanded clone; other rows omit it.

once	TRBV18	TRBJ1-3	NA	TGTGCCAGCTCACCGGGGGACTCTGGAAACACCATATATTTT	CASSPGDSGNTIYF
few	TRBV5-6	TRBJ1-2	NA	TGTGCCAGCTCTCCCGCGGGAGACTATGGCTACACCTTC	CASSPAGDYGYTF
NA	TRBV7-3	TRBJ2-1	TRBD2	TGTGCCAGCAGCCCCGGTGGTAGCGGGGGTTCCTACAATGAGCAGTTCTTC	CASSPGGSGGSYNEQFF
NA	TRBV30	TRBJ1-2	NA	TGTGCCTGGAGTGTAGAGAGAGTGGGGTACCTCCGGGCCTATGGCTACACCTTC	CAWSVERVGYLRAYGYTF
NA	TRBV7-3	TRBJ2-3	NA	TGTGCCAGCAGCTTATTGGGGCTCGGGCTCCTTTTT	CASSLLGLGLLF
NA	TRBV5-6	TRBJ2-3	TRBD2	TGTGCCAGCAGTTCCAGAGCGGGGGGGGTCACAGATACGCAGTATTTT	CASSSRAGGVTDTQYF
NA	TRBV6-1	TRBJ2-5	NA	TGTGCCAGCAGTGAATGGCCAGGCCAAGAGACCCAGTACTTC	CASSEWPGQETQYF
NA	TRBV6-4	TRBJ2-1	TRBD2	TGTGCCAGCAGCGCTCTAGCGGGAGGTCGCGGTGAGCAGTTCTTC	CASSALAGGRGEQFF
NA	TRBV7-3	TRBJ2-7	NA	TGTGCCAGCAGCTTTTCCCGGACAAACCTTTACGAGCAGTACTTC	CASSFSRTNLYEQYF
NA	TRBV6-1	TRBJ2-3	TRBD2	TGTGCCAGCAGTGTAGCGGGAGCTAGCACAGATACGCAGTATTTT	CASSVAGASTDTQYF
NA	TRBV19	TRBJ2-2	NA	TGTGCCAGTAGCCCTTACTTGAGGAACACCGGGGAGCTGTTTTTT	CASSPYLRNTGELFF
NA	TRBV2	TRBJ2-1	TRBD2	TGTGCCAGCAGTCCGGGACTAGGGAATGAGCAGTTCTTC	CASSPGLGNEQFF
once	TRBV7-2	TRBJ2-5	NA	TGTGCCAGCAGGCTACTAGCTCGGGAGACCCAGTACTTC	CASRLLARETQYF
few	TRBV4-3	TRBJ1-6	NA	TGCGCCAGCAGCCAAGTGCTCCAAAATAATTCACCCCTCCACTTT	CASSQVLQNNSPLHF